Listed below are T cell receptor beta chains from one sample, sequenced in a study of T cell responses to AZD1222 COVID-19 vaccine. The data were produced by immunoSEQ multiplex PCR, yet TCRdb's version contains in-frame clones alone and is incomplete. The sample shows 110,000 to 150,000 clones, approximately 85% of them seen only once. Sample: peripheral blood, taken on day 0 of AZD1222 vaccination. These receptors were taken from an adult in good health. Both conserved end residues are part of each CDR3. Each record gives: CDR3 protein, CDR3 DNA, V gene, J gene, clone size, D gene. D genes are given only for firm matches. The listing skips clone size in some rows; elsewhere it reads once, few, many or a size class.

CASSPPGLGAGNTIYF	TGTGCCAGCTCACCACCTGGGCTGGGGGCTGGAAACACCATATATTTT	TRBV18	TRBJ1-3	.	.
CASSPRGLDYEQYF	TGTGCCAGCAGCCCGCGGGGATTAGACTACGAGCAGTACTTC	TRBV9	TRBJ2-7	.	.
CASSLSYLGEQFF	TGCGCCAGCAGCTTGAGCTACCTCGGTGAGCAGTTCTTC	TRBV5-1	TRBJ2-1	once	.
CASSSRQGFSTDTQYF	TGTGCCAGCAGCTCTAGACAGGGCTTTAGCACAGATACGCAGTATTTT	TRBV11-2	TRBJ2-3	.	TRBD1
CASSAVGGTGELFF	TGTGCCAGCAGTGCTGTGGGGGGGACCGGGGAGCTGTTTTTT	TRBV2	TRBJ2-2	.	TRBD2
CASSFGTGGQEAFF	TGTGCCAGCAGTTTCGGAACAGGGGGCCAGGAAGCTTTCTTT	TRBV5-6	TRBJ1-1	few	TRBD1
CASSPRGGGDTEAFF	TGTGCCAGCAGCCCCAGAGGAGGGGGGGACACTGAAGCTTTCTTT	TRBV28	TRBJ1-1	.	.
CASSPFSQGAGYTF	TGTGCCAGCAGCCCGTTCAGCCAGGGAGCTGGCTACACCTTC	TRBV11-2	TRBJ1-2	.	.
CASSQYWTSAGYEQYF	TGCGCCAGCAGCCAATATTGGACTAGCGCGGGGTACGAGCAGTACTTC	TRBV4-1	TRBJ2-7	.	TRBD2
CASSYQGPNTEAFF	TGTGCCAGCAGTTACCAGGGGCCTAACACTGAAGCTTTCTTT	TRBV6-5	TRBJ1-1	.	.
CASSQLGTGFYEQYF	TGTGCCAGCAGTCAGCTCGGGACAGGGTTTTACGAGCAGTACTTC	TRBV6-5	TRBJ2-7	.	TRBD1
CASSPGQGVWNTQYF	TGTGCCAGCAGCCCCGGACAGGGGGTTTGGAATACGCAGTATTTT	TRBV5-4	TRBJ2-3	.	TRBD1
CASSRDIGEGYTF	TGTGCCAGCAGCCGGGACATAGGTGAAGGCTACACCTTC	TRBV14	TRBJ1-2	.	.
CASSSTGTQQYF	TGTGCCAGCAGTTCCACCGGGACTCAGCAGTACTTC	TRBV6-5	TRBJ2-7	.	.
CASSHGDRAANYGYTF	TGTGCCAGCAGCCACGGGGACAGGGCAGCTAACTATGGCTACACCTTC	TRBV3-1/TRBV3-2	TRBJ1-2	.	TRBD1
CASRTGLAGYEQYF	TGTGCCAGTAGGACGGGACTAGCGGGCTACGAGCAGTACTTC	TRBV19	TRBJ2-7	once	TRBD2
CASSPQGPDQPQHF	TGTGCCAGCAGTCCGCAGGGGCCGGATCAGCCCCAGCATTTT	TRBV27	TRBJ1-5	.	.
CASSADGMNTEAFF	TGTGCCAGCAGCGCCGACGGCATGAACACTGAAGCTTTCTTT	TRBV11-2	TRBJ1-1	.	.
CASSSDPGGPQHF	TGTGCCAGCAGTTCAGACCCGGGTGGGCCCCAGCATTTT	TRBV12-3/TRBV12-4	TRBJ1-5	.	.
CASSSARSTDTQYF	TGTGCCAGTAGTTCCGCCAGATCCACAGATACGCAGTATTTT	TRBV19	TRBJ2-3	few	.
CASSIWGRTGELFF	TGTGCCAGTAGTATTTGGGGGCGGACCGGGGAGCTGTTTTTT	TRBV19	TRBJ2-2	.	.
CASSQGEWSTEAFF	TGCGCCAGCAGCCAAGGTGAGTGGAGCACTGAAGCTTTCTTT	TRBV4-1	TRBJ1-1	.	.
CASRAEGQGSHEQYF	TGTGCCAGCAGGGCCGAAGGACAGGGCTCACACGAGCAGTACTTC	TRBV6-4	TRBJ2-7	.	TRBD1
CASNEKGTEAFF	TGTGCCAGCAATGAGAAAGGAACCGAAGCTTTCTTT	TRBV28	TRBJ1-1	once	.
CSVRTGGNTGELFF	TGCAGCGTTAGGACAGGGGGCAACACCGGGGAGCTGTTTTTT	TRBV29-1	TRBJ2-2	.	TRBD1
CASSAVAEGDRGGSNQPQHF	TGTGCCAGCAGCGCCGTAGCGGAGGGCGACAGGGGAGGAAGCAATCAGCCCCAGCATTTT	TRBV9	TRBJ1-5	.	TRBD1
CASSLNSGRAEAFF	TGTGCCAGCAGTTTGAATTCGGGCAGGGCTGAAGCTTTCTTT	TRBV27	TRBJ1-1	few	.
CASSSPAGQSYEQYF	TGTGCCAGCAGCAGCCCAGCGGGCCAATCCTACGAGCAGTACTTC	TRBV5-4	TRBJ2-7	.	.
CASSPTSGRAGNEQFF	TGCGCCAGCAGCCCGACTAGCGGGAGGGCGGGCAATGAGCAGTTCTTC	TRBV5-1	TRBJ2-1	.	TRBD2
CASSYPPGTSGGLQETQYF	TGTGCCAGCAGCTACCCCCCCGGGACTAGCGGGGGCCTTCAAGAGACCCAGTACTTC	TRBV7-6	TRBJ2-5	.	TRBD2
CASSLGTGNEKLFF	TGCGCCAGCAGCTTGGGGACAGGGAATGAAAAACTGTTTTTT	TRBV5-1	TRBJ1-4	.	TRBD1
CASSYGLAGGYEQYF	TGTGCCAGCAGTTACGGACTAGCGGGGGGGTACGAGCAGTACTTC	TRBV6-5	TRBJ2-7	.	TRBD2
CASSESYGGSRDGYTF	TGTGCCAGCAGTGAATCGTATGGGGGCTCTAGGGATGGCTACACCTTC	TRBV6-1	TRBJ1-2	.	.
CASSYHEGSGELFF	TGTGCCAGCAGCTACCACGAAGGTTCCGGGGAGCTGTTTTTT	TRBV11-3	TRBJ2-2	medium-sized	.
CASSEDNGSPLHF	TGTGCCAGCAGTGAGGACAACGGTTCACCCCTCCACTTT	TRBV6-1	TRBJ1-6	.	.
CAGSRTGDQPQHF	TGTGCCGGTAGTCGGACAGGGGATCAGCCCCAGCATTTT	TRBV30	TRBJ1-5	.	TRBD1
CASSETGEGYGYTF	TGCGCCAGCAGTGAAACAGGGGAGGGCTATGGCTACACCTTC	TRBV10-2	TRBJ1-2	.	TRBD1
CASSPARVGGTDTQYF	TGTGCCAGCTCACCCGCCAGGGTGGGCGGCACAGATACGCAGTATTTT	TRBV18	TRBJ2-3	.	.
CAWSGVARFRLNYGYTF	TGTGCCTGGAGTGGAGTTGCGAGGTTCCGACTCAACTATGGCTACACCTTC	TRBV30	TRBJ1-2	.	.
CSAWRLMNTEAFF	TGCAGCGCGTGGAGGCTTATGAACACTGAAGCTTTCTTT	TRBV29-1	TRBJ1-1	.	.
CAWSVQGSASEAFF	TGTGCCTGGAGTGTCCAGGGGTCGGCCTCTGAAGCTTTCTTT	TRBV30	TRBJ1-1	.	.
CAARGRQQGTEAFF	TGTGCCGCCAGAGGTCGTCAGCAAGGGACTGAAGCTTTCTTT	TRBV19	TRBJ1-1	.	.
CASHPGTAQSEQYF	TGTGCCAGCCACCCGGGGACTGCCCAGTCCGAGCAGTACTTC	TRBV28	TRBJ2-7	.	.
CASRGSGLGNEQFF	TGTGCCAGCAGAGGTAGCGGATTGGGCAATGAGCAGTTCTTC	TRBV27	TRBJ2-1	once	.
CASTPGHTVNTGELFF	TGTGCCAGCACCCCCGGACATACGGTGAACACCGGGGAGCTGTTTTTT	TRBV21-1	TRBJ2-2	.	.
CATSDQQEVAGRTDTQYF	TGTGCCACCAGTGACCAACAAGAAGTAGCGGGACGCACAGATACGCAGTATTTT	TRBV24-1	TRBJ2-3	.	TRBD2
CSASVPASRGDTQYF	TGCAGTGCTAGTGTCCCGGCTAGCAGGGGGGATACGCAGTATTTT	TRBV20-1	TRBJ2-3	.	TRBD1
CASSLGGQPQHF	TGTGCCAGCAGCTTAGGAGGGCAGCCCCAGCATTTT	TRBV11-3	TRBJ1-5	.	.
CASVLRGDTEAFF	TGTGCCAGTGTCCTGAGGGGGGACACTGAAGCTTTCTTT	TRBV19	TRBJ1-1	.	.
CASSPPGGLGTEAFF	TGTGCCAGCTCACCACCGGGGGGTCTGGGCACTGAAGCTTTCTTT	TRBV18	TRBJ1-1	.	.
CASTQGANQPQHF	TGTGCCAGCACCCAGGGGGCGAATCAGCCCCAGCATTTT	TRBV7-9	TRBJ1-5	.	TRBD1
CAISESSQENSPLHF	TGTGCCATCAGTGAGTCGTCCCAGGAGAATTCACCCCTCCACTTT	TRBV10-3	TRBJ1-6	.	.
CASRSGGREQFF	TGTGCCAGTAGAAGCGGCGGCCGAGAGCAGTTCTTC	TRBV19	TRBJ2-1	.	.
CAWSKTSRTDTQYF	TGTGCCTGGAGTAAGACTAGCCGGACAGATACGCAGTATTTT	TRBV30	TRBJ2-3	.	TRBD2